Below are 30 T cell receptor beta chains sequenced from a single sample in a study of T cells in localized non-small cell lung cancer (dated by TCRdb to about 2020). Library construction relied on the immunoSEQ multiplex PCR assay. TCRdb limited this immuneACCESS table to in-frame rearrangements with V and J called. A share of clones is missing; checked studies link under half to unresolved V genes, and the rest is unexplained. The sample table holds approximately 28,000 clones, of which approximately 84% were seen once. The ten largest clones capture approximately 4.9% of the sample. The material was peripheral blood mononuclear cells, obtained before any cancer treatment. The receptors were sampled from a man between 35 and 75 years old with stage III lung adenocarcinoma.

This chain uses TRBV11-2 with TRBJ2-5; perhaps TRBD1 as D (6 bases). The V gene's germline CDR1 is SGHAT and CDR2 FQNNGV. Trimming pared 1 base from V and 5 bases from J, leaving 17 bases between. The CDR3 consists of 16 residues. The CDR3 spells CASSLGGQPGWETQYF. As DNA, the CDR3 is TGTGCCAGCAGCTTAGGTGGACAGCCAGGTTGGGAGACCCAGTACTTC.

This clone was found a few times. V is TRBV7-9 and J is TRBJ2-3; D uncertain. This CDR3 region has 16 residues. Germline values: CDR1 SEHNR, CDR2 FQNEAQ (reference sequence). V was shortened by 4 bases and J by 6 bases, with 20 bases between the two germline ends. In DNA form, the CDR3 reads TGTGCCAGCAGCTGGGTTTTAGGTAGTGGAATTGATACGCAGTATTTT. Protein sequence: CASSWVLGSGIDTQYF.

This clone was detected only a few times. This CDR3 is CASSRDRGQSGANVLTF. CDR3 DNA sequence: TGTGCCAGCAGCCGGGACAGGGGGCAATCTGGGGCCAACGTCCTGACTTTC. The V call is TRBV25-1, the J call TRBJ2-6; 12 bases fit TRBD1. V shed 6 bases and J 1 base; nucleotides not matched to a gene: 4. The CDR3 spans 17 residues. Germline values: CDR1 MGHDK, CDR2 SYGVNS.

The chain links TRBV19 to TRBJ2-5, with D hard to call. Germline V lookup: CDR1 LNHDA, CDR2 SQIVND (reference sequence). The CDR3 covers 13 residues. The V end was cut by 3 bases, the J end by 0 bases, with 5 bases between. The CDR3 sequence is CASSIWNQETQYF. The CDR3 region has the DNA TGTGCCAGTAGTATCTGGAACCAAGAGACCCAGTACTTC.

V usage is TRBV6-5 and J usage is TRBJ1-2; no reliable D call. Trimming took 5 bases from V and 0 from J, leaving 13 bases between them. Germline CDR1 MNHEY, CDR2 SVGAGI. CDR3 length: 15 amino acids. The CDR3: CASSPLTTANYGYTF. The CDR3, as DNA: TGTGCCAGCAGTCCGCTTACGACTGCTAACTATGGCTACACCTTC.

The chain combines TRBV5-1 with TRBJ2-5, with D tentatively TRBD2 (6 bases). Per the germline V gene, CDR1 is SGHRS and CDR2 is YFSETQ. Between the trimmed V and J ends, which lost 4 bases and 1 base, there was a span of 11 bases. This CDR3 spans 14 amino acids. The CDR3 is CASSRGTTQETQYF. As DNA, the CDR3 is TGCGCCAGCAGCCGGGGGACGACCCAAGAGACCCAGTACTTC.

The CDR3 DNA follows: TGTGCCAGCAGTGGCCTCGGGTCGGACTATGGCTACACCTTC. Its protein is CASSGLGSDYGYTF. The V gene is TRBV28, the J gene TRBJ1-2; D not certain. Germline values: CDR1 MDHEN, CDR2 SYDVKM. There are 14 residues in the CDR3. V lost 5 bases and J 3 bases, leaving 13 bases between the germline ends.

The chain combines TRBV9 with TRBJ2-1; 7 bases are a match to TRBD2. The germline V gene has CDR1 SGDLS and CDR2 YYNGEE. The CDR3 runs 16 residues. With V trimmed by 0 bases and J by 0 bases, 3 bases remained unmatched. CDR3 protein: CASSVGGGSSYNEQFF. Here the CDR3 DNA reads TGTGCCAGCAGCGTAGGAGGCGGGAGCTCCTACAATGAGCAGTTCTTC.

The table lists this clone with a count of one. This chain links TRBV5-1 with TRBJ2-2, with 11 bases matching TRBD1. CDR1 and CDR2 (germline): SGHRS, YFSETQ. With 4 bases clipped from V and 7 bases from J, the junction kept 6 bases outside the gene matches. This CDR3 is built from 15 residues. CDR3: CASSTGTGGVGELFF. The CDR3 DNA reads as TGCGCCAGCAGCACCGGGACAGGGGGTGTCGGGGAGCTGTTTTTT.

CDR3 sequence (DNA): TGTGCCAGTAGTCCTCAGGACAGGTACAGTGAAAAACTGTTTTTT. Translation: CASSPQDRYSEKLFF. The genes are TRBV19 and TRBJ1-4; 7 nucleotides match TRBD1. V shed 5 bases, J shed 7 bases, and the junction held 10 bases outside the gene matches. This CDR3 spans 15 amino acids. CDR1 and CDR2 from the germline V gene are LNHDA and SQIVND (reference sequence).

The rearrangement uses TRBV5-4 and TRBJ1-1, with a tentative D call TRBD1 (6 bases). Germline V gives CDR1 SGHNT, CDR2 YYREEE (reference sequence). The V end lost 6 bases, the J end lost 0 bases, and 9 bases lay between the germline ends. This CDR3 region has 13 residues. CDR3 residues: CASKGVLNTEAFF. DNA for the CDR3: TGTGCCAGCAAGGGGGTACTGAACACTGAAGCTTTCTTT.

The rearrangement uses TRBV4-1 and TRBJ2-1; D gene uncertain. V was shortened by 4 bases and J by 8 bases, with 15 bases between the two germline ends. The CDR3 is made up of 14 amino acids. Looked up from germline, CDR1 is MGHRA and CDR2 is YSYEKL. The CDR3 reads CASSLQQKEDEQFF. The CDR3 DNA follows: TGCGCCAGCAGCCTCCAGCAGAAGGAAGATGAGCAGTTCTTC.

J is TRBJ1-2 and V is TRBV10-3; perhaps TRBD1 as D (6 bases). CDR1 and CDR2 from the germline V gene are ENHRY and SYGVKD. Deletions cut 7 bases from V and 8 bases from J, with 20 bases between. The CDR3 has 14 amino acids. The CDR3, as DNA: TGTGCCATCACCCCGACACTTGGCGGGGGCGGCTACACCTTC. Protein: CAITPTLGGGGYTF.

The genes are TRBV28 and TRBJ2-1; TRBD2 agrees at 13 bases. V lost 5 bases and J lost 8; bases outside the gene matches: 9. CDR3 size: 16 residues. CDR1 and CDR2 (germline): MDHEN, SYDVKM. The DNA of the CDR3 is TGTGCCAGCAGTCGAACCGGGACTAGCGGGATAGATGAGCAGTTCTTC. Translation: CASSRTGTSGIDEQFF.

The CDR3 loop is CASSIGGTPPQETQYF. The CDR3 coding sequence is TGTGCCAGCAGCATTGGAGGGACCCCCCCCCAAGAGACCCAGTACTTC. The chain is built from TRBV5-8 and TRBJ2-5, with D possibly being TRBD2 (6 bases). The V gene's germline CDR1 is SGHTS and CDR2 YDEGEE. This CDR3 is 16 amino acids long. V lost 4 bases and J lost 1, with 17 bases in between.

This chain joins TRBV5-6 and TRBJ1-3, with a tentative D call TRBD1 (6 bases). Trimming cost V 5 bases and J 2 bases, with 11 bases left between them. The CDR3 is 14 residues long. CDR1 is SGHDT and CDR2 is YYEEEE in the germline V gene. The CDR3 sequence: CASRTRGTGNTIYF. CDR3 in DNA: TGTGCCAGCAGGACCAGGGGTACTGGAAACACCATATATTTT.

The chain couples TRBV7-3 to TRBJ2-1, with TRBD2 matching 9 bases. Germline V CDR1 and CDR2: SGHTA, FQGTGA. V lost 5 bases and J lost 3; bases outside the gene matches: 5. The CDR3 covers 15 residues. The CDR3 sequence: CASSVSGRNYNEQFF. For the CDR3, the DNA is TGTGCCAGCAGCGTTAGCGGGAGAAACTACAATGAGCAGTTCTTC. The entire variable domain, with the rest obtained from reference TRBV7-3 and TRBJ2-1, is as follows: GAGVSQTPSNKVTEKGKYVELRCDPISGHTALYWYRQSLGQGPEFLIYFQGTGAADDSGLPNDRFFAVRPEGSVSTLKIQRTERGDSAVYLCASSVSGRNYNEQFFGPGTRLTVL.

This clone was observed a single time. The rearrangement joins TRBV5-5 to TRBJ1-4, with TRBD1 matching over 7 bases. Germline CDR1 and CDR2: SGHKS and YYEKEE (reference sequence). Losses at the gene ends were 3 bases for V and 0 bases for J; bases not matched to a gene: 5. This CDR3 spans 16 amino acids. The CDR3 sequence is CASSSDRSATNEKLFF. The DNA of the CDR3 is TGTGCCAGCAGCTCGGACAGGAGTGCAACTAATGAAAAACTGTTTTTT. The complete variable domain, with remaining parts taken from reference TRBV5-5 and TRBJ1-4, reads DAGVTQSPTHLIKTRGQQVTLRCSPISGHKSVSWYQQVLGQGPQFIFQYYEKEERGRGNFPDRFSARQFPNYSSELNVNALLLGDSALYLCASSSDRSATNEKLFFGSGTQLSVL.

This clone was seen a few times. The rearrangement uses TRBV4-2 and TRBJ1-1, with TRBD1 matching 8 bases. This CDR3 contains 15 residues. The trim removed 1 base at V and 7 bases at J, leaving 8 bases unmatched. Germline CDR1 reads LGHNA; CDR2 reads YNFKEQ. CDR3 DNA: TGTGCCAGCAGCCAAGTGGACAGGGAAAAGGGTGAAGCTTTCTTT. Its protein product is CASSQVDREKGEAFF.

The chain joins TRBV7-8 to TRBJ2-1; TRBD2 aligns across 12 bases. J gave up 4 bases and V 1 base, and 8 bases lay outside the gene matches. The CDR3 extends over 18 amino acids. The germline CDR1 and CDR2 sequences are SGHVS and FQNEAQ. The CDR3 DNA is TGTGCCAGCAGCTTAGGGTCCTCTAGCGGGGGGGCTTACAATGAGCAGTTCTTC. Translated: CASSLGSSSGGAYNEQFF.

CDR3 region: CAWSAGQRISNQPQHF. The CDR3 DNA is TGTGCCTGGAGTGCGGGACAGCGGATAAGCAATCAGCCCCAGCATTTT. J is TRBJ1-5 and V is TRBV30; 7 bases map to TRBD1. The germline V gene has CDR1 GTSNPN and CDR2 SVGIG (reference sequence). The CDR3 runs to 16 residues. The V segment lost 1 base and the J segment 1 base; nucleotides outside the gene matches: 7.

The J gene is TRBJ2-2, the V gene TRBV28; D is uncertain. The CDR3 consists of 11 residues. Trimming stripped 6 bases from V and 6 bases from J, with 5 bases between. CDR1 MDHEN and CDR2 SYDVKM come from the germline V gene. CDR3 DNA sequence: TGTGCCAGCAGCATCCCCGGGGAGCTGTTTTTT. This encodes CASSIPGELFF.

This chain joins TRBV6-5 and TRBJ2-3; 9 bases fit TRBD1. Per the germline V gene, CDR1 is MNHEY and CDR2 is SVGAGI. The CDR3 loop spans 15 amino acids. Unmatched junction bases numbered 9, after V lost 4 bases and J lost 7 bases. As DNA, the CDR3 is TGTGCCAGCAGTTTGTCCCGGGACAGGGAACATACGCAGTATTTT. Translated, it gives CASSLSRDREHTQYF.

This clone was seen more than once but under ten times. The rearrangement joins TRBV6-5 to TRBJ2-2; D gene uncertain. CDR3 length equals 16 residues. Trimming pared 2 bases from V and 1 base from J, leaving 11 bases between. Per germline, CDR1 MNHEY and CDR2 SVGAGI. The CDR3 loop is CASSYAGRRNTGELFF. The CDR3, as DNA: TGTGCCAGCAGTTACGCCGGACGGAGGAACACCGGGGAGCTGTTTTTT.

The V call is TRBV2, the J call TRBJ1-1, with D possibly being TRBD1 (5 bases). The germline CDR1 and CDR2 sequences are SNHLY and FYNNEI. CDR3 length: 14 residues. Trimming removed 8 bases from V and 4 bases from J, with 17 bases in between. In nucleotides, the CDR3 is TGTGCCAGCGGGAGGGACCGGCGGTCCACTGAAGCTTTCTTT. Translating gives CASGRDRRSTEAFF.

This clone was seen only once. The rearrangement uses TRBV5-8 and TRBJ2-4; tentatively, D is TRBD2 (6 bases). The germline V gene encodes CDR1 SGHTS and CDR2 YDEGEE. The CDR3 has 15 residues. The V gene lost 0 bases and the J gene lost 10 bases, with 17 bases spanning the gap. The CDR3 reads CASSLGTGGMEIQYF. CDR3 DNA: TGTGCCAGCAGCTTGGGGACTGGGGGGATGGAAATTCAGTACTTC. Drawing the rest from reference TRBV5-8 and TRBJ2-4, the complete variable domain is EAGVTQSPTHLIKTRGQQATLRCSPISGHTSVYWYQQALGLGLQFLLWYDEGEERNRGNFPPRFSGRQFPNYSSELNVNALELEDSALYLCASSLGTGGMEIQYFGAGTRLSVL.

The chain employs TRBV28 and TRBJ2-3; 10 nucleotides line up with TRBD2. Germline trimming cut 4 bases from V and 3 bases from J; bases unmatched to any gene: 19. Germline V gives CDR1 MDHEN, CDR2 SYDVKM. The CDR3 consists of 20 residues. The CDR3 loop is CASSSPGMGQAGGLTDTQYF. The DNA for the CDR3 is TGTGCCAGCAGTTCCCCCGGGATGGGCCAAGCGGGGGGGCTTACAGATACGCAGTATTTT. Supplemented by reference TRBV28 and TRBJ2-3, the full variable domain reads DVKVTQSSRYLVKRTGEKVFLECVQDMDHENMFWYRQDPGLGLRLIYFSYDVKMKEKGDIPEGYSVSREKKERFSLILESASTNQTSMYLCASSSPGMGQAGGLTDTQYFGPGTRLTVL.

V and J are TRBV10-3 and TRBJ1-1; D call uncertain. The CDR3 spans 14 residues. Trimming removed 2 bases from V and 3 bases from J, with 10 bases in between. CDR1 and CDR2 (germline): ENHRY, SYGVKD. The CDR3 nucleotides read TGTGCCATCAGTGAGCGGGGTACGGACACTGAAGCTTTCTTT. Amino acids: CAISERGTDTEAFF.

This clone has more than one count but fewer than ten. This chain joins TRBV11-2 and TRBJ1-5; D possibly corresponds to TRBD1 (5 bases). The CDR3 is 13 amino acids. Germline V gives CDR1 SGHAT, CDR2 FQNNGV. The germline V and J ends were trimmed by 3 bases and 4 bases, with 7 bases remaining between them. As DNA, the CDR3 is TGTGCCAGCAGCTTGGGGACGAATCAGCCCCAGCATTTT. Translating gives CASSLGTNQPQHF.

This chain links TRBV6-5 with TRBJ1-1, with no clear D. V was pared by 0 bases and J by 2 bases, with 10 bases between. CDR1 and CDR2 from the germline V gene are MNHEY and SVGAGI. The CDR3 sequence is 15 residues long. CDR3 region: CASSYSGSSNTEAFF. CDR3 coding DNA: TGTGCCAGCAGTTACTCCGGCAGCAGTAACACTGAAGCTTTCTTT.